These 27 T cell receptor beta chains were sequenced from one sample in a study of blood T cells in healthy people across ages. Primed by a sample-barcoded 5' primer and a J-beta primer mix, a second PCR proceeded for roughly 6 to 12 cycles. Using its own MiXCR run on the 5' RACE reads, TCRdb lists one record per CDR3 protein. Among roughly 1,800,000 distinct CDR3 sequences listed, roughly 50% were seen once. Sequences were obtained from blood. All receptors come from a woman aged 35 to 49 in good health.

The V gene is TRBV12-3 or TRBV12-4, the J gene TRBJ2-3, with 8 bases lining up with TRBD1. This CDR3 has 17 amino acids. Losses at the gene ends were 1 base for V and 4 bases for J; bases not matched to a gene: 10. The CDR3 coding sequence is TGTGCCAGCAGTTTAGGAACCAGGGGGCGGGTTGCAGATACGCAGTATTTT. Translation gives CASSLGTRGRVADTQYF.

The V gene is TRBV4-1, the J gene TRBJ1-2; D may be TRBD1 (5 bases). V lost 0 bases to trimming and J lost 6 bases, with 23 bases between them. The CDR3 has 18 residues. CDR1 is MGHRA and CDR2 is YSYEKL in the germline V gene. For the CDR3, the DNA is TGCGCCAGCAGCCAAGATATTGGCAGGGAAAGCTTTATTGATGGCTACACCTTC. It specifies CASSQDIGRESFIDGYTF.

V and J are TRBV20-1 and TRBJ2-7; perhaps TRBD2 as D (5 bases). Looked up from germline, CDR1 is DFQATT and CDR2 is SNEGSKA (reference sequence). Trimming took 1 base from V and 2 from J, leaving 33 bases between them. This CDR3 is built from 21 residues. Here the CDR3 DNA reads TGCAGTGCTAGAGTTTTTCGGGCTCTGGGAGTCCCGGCCCCTTATCCCTACGAGCAGTACTTC. It yields the protein CSARVFRALGVPAPYPYEQYF.

This rearrangement joins TRBV5-1 to TRBJ1-6; TRBD1 is a possible D gene (5 bases). The length of the CDR3 is 15 residues. V shed 4 bases and J shed 5 bases, with 13 bases lying between them. CDR1 and CDR2 from the germline V gene are SGHRS and YFSETQ. The CDR3 spells CASSREGPNNSPLHF. DNA for the CDR3: TGCGCCAGCAGCCGCGAGGGACCAAATAATTCACCCCTCCACTTT.

The V and J genes are TRBV6-6 and TRBJ1-5; D not resolved. The germline CDR1 and CDR2 sequences are MNHNY and SVGAGI (reference sequence). The CDR3 sequence is 16 residues long. V was trimmed by 6 bases and J by 2 bases, leaving 17 bases between them. The CDR3, as DNA: TGTGCCAGCAGAACCCCGAGACCCGTGGGCAATCAGCCCCAGCATTTT. It encodes CASRTPRPVGNQPQHF.

The chain couples TRBV6-6 to TRBJ1-6; D gene unclear. Trimming took 4 bases from V and 10 from J, leaving 14 bases between them. The germline CDR1 and CDR2 sequences are MNHNY and SVGAGI (reference sequence). There are 14 residues in the CDR3. This CDR3 is CASSWGGLDSPLHF. CDR3 DNA sequence: TGTGCCAGCAGTTGGGGAGGCCTCGACTCACCCCTCCACTTT.

The sample holds a few counts of this clonotype. This rearrangement joins TRBV12-3 or TRBV12-4 to TRBJ2-5, with D possibly being TRBD2 (6 bases). This CDR3 has 15 amino acids. Trimming shortened V by 7 bases and J by 5 bases, and 20 bases separated the two germline ends. The CDR3 region has the DNA TGTGCCAGCAATGCCCCTTTCGGGGGTAGGGAGACCCAGTACTTC. This codes for CASNAPFGGRETQYF.

This clonotype was seen repeatedly, ten times or more. This chain joins TRBV11-1 and TRBJ2-7; D possibly corresponds to TRBD1 (6 bases). CDR3 length: 13 amino acids. Trimming stripped 6 bases from V and 3 bases from J, with 12 bases between. In germline, CDR1 is SGHAT, CDR2 FQDESV (reference sequence). CDR3 loop: CASSQTGYYEQYF. For the CDR3, the DNA is TGTGCCAGCAGTCAAACAGGGTACTACGAGCAGTACTTC.

The chain is built from TRBV18 and TRBJ1-2; 7 nucleotides match TRBD1. Germline V gene lookup returns CDR1 KGHSH and CDR2 LQKENI. The CDR3 is 12 amino acids. After removal of 5 bases from V and 7 bases from J, the junction contained 4 bases not matched to a gene. CDR3 DNA sequence: TGTGCCAGCTCAGCTAACAGGGGTGGCTACACCTTC. Amino acids: CASSANRGGYTF. Together with reference TRBV18 and TRBJ1-2, the CDR3 gives the full variable domain: NAGVMQNPRHLVRRRGQEARLRCSPMKGHSHVYWYRQLPEEGLKFMVYLQKENIIDESGMPKERFSAEFPKEGPSILRIQQVVRGDSAAYFCASSANRGGYTFGSGTRLTVV.

V usage is TRBV2 and J usage is TRBJ1-2; 12 bases fit TRBD1. The CDR3 length is 14 residues. Germline assignment: CDR1 SNHLY and CDR2 FYNNEI. Germline trimming cut 8 bases from V and 7 bases from J; bases unmatched to any gene: 8. In DNA, the CDR3 is TGTGCCAGCGGTCCGGGACAGGGGGCGAGTGGCTACACCTTC. Amino acids: CASGPGQGASGYTF.

This clonotype showed up just a few times. The genes are TRBV4-3 and TRBJ2-7; 10 nucleotides align to TRBD1. The CDR3 consists of 15 residues. Germline values: CDR1 LGHNA, CDR2 YSLEER. V shed 4 bases and J 1 base; nucleotides not matched to a gene: 4. CDR3: CASSRDRGPSYEQYF. CDR3 bases: TGCGCCAGCAGCCGAGACAGGGGGCCGTCCTACGAGCAGTACTTC.

The rearrangement links TRBV7-6 to TRBJ1-2; tentative D call: TRBD1 (6 bases). Trimming cost V 4 bases and J 2 bases, with 20 bases left between them. The length of the CDR3 is 17 residues. Germline CDR1 is SGHVS and CDR2 is FNYEAQ. The CDR3 reads CASSSPTGTGANYGYTF. The CDR3 DNA is TGTGCCAGCAGCTCCCCCACAGGGACGGGGGCAAACTATGGCTACACCTTC.

This chain links TRBV9 with TRBJ2-1; 7 nucleotides match TRBD2. V dropped 4 bases and J dropped 0; count of bases not matched to a gene: 10. Germline CDR1 SGDLS, CDR2 YYNGEE. The CDR3 extends over 17 amino acids. CDR3 in amino acids: CASSPRGVAGSYNEQFF. The CDR3 coding sequence is TGTGCCAGCAGCCCCCGGGGGGTCGCTGGCTCCTACAATGAGCAGTTCTTC.

Comment on this clonotype: The junction does not match germline at one end; this may be a read error. This chain links TRBV7-8 with TRBJ2-1; D is tentatively TRBD1 or TRBD2 (5 bases each). This CDR3 comprises 15 residues. Germline CDR1 is SGHVS and CDR2 is FQNEAQ. CDR3 nucleotide sequence: TGTGCCAGCAGCTTAGCGCCCGGGGCCTACAATGGGCAGTTCTTC. This gives the protein CASSLAPGAYNGQFF.

This clonotype was observed a few times. J is TRBJ2-3 and V is TRBV7-2; D gene unclear. Germline V lookup: CDR1 SGHTA, CDR2 FQGNSA. V lost 2 bases to trimming and J lost 4 bases, with 13 bases between them. The CDR3 covers 15 residues. The CDR3 nucleotides are TGTGCCAGCAGCTTAAGGGCACTGGGGTCAGATACGCAGTATTTT. Protein product: CASSLRALGSDTQYF.

The V call is TRBV7-2, the J call TRBJ2-7; no reliable D call. Germline CDR1 is SGHTA and CDR2 is FQGNSA. Trimming took 1 base from V and 3 from J, leaving 13 bases between them. This CDR3 comprises 15 residues. CDR3 sequence (DNA): TGTGCCAGCAGCTTAGTTTTTTACAGACACTACGAGCAGTACTTC. Residues: CASSLVFYRHYEQYF.

V and J are TRBV25-1 and TRBJ2-7; TRBD1 aligns across 11 bases. CDR3 length equals 16 residues. Germline V gives CDR1 MGHDK, CDR2 SYGVNS. V trimming: 8 bases; J trimming: 5 bases; junction bases outside the gene matches: 14. CDR3 in DNA: TGTGCCAGCCGCCCAACGTGGACAGGGGGCAGGAACGAGCAGTACTTC. Translating gives CASRPTWTGGRNEQYF.

This clonotype was seen a few times. The chain links TRBV4-2 to TRBJ1-2, with 8 nucleotides matching TRBD1. The CDR3 loop spans 15 amino acids. Germline V gene lookup returns CDR1 LGHNA and CDR2 YNFKEQ. V lost 1 base to trimming and J lost 2 bases; unmatched junction nucleotides: 3. CDR3 nucleotide sequence: TGTGCCAGCAGCCAAGGGACAGGGAGGAACTATGGCTACACCTTC. Encoded protein: CASSQGTGRNYGYTF.

The count of this clonotype is one. The genes are TRBV7-2 and TRBJ1-1, with D unclear. The V and J ends lost 3 bases and 6 bases respectively, with 14 bases between them. Germline CDR1 SGHTA, CDR2 FQGNSA. The CDR3 length is 14 residues. CDR3: CASSFSRDGSEAFF. The CDR3 region has the DNA TGTGCCAGCAGCTTCAGTAGGGATGGGTCTGAAGCTTTCTTT. Complete variable domain (other parts from reference TRBV7-2 and TRBJ1-1): GAGVSQSPSNKVTEKGKDVELRCDPISGHTALYWYRQSLGQGLEFLIYFQGNSAPDKSGLPSDRFSAERTGGSVSTLTIQRTQQEDSAVYLCASSFSRDGSEAFFGQGTRLTVV.

The gene calls are TRBV7-2 and TRBJ2-2, with no clear D. Germline assignment: CDR1 SGHTA and CDR2 FQGNSA. The CDR3 loop spans 10 amino acids. The V end was cut by 3 bases, the J end by 9 bases, with 2 bases between. The chain's CDR3 is CASSFRELFF. The CDR3 DNA is TGTGCCAGCAGCTTTAGGGAGCTGTTTTTT.

This clonotype has only one observation. The genes are TRBV27 and TRBJ2-3; weak D call: TRBD1 (6 bases). Germline V CDR1 and CDR2: MNHEY, SMNVEV (reference sequence). The CDR3 has 15 amino acids. V was trimmed by 6 bases and J by 2 bases, leaving 15 bases between them. The CDR3 nucleotides read TGTGCCAGCAGACGCCGGGACACCTACACAGATACGCAGTATTTT. Protein sequence: CASRRRDTYTDTQYF.

This clonotype was counted once. The chain links TRBV20-1 to TRBJ2-1, with 8 positions matching TRBD1. V gave up 5 bases and J gave up 14 bases; unmatched junction bases: 5. From germline, CDR1 is DFQATT and CDR2 SNEGSKA (reference sequence). The CDR3 is 10 amino acids. The CDR3 region has the DNA TGCAGTGCTTGGACAGGGCATGAGTTCTTC. It translates to CSAWTGHEFF.

This clonotype was picked up a small number of times. The chain has TRBV12-3 or TRBV12-4 and TRBJ2-3; 13 nucleotides align to TRBD2. After removal of 6 bases from V and 4 bases from J, the junction contained 4 bases not matched to a gene. This CDR3 has 15 residues. The CDR3 region has the DNA TGTGCCAGCAGCCCGACTAGCGGGGGGTCAGATACGCAGTATTTT. It encodes CASSPTSGGSDTQYF.

This clonotype was seen a few times. The V call is TRBV29-1, the J call TRBJ2-7; 8 bases are a match to TRBD1. Germline values: CDR1 SQVTM, CDR2 ANQGSEA. The CDR3 sequence is 14 residues long. Trimming took 4 bases from V and 3 from J; bases not matched to a gene: 8. CDR3 in amino acids: CSVVVRQGNYEQYF. The DNA for the CDR3 is TGCAGCGTTGTGGTCCGACAGGGGAACTACGAGCAGTACTTC.

The chain links TRBV27 to TRBJ1-6; D remains ambiguous. CDR1 MNHEY and CDR2 SMNVEV come from the germline V gene (reference sequence). Trimming took off 5 bases at V and 14 bases at J, with 16 bases between the two ends. This CDR3 comprises 13 residues. This CDR3 reads CASSEGFGWALHF. For the CDR3, the DNA is TGTGCCAGCAGTGAAGGGTTCGGGTGGGCCCTCCACTTT.

This clonotype turned up a few times. J is TRBJ1-2 and V is TRBV6-5; no definite D call. V lost 5 bases and J lost 2, with 18 bases in between. Germline-derived CDR1 and CDR2 are MNHEY and SVGAGI. The CDR3 length is 16 residues. CDR3: CASSTLRVDYNYGYTF. The CDR3 DNA is TGTGCCAGCAGTACCCTCCGCGTGGATTACAACTATGGCTACACCTTC.

The chain combines TRBV29-1 with TRBJ2-4, with TRBD1 matching over 7 bases. The end of the DNA aligns better with TRBJ2-7, so the J call may be wrong. CDR3 length equals 15 residues. Germline CDR1 and CDR2: SQVTM and ANQGSEA. The CDR3: CSVAQEIRQGFEQYF. CDR3 nucleotide sequence: TGCAGCGTTGCCCAGGAGATTCGACAGGGATTCGAGCAGTACTTC.